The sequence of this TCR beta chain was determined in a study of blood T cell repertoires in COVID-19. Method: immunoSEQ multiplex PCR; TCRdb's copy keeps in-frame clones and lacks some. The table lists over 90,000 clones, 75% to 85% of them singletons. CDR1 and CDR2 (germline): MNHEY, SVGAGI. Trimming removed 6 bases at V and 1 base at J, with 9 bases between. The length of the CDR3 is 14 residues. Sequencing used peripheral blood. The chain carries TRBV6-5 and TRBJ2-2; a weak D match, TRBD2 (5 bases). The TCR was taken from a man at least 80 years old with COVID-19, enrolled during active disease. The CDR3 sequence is CASSLLENTGELFF. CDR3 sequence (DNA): TGTGCCAGCAGCCTACTAGAGAACACCGGGGAGCTGTTTTTT.